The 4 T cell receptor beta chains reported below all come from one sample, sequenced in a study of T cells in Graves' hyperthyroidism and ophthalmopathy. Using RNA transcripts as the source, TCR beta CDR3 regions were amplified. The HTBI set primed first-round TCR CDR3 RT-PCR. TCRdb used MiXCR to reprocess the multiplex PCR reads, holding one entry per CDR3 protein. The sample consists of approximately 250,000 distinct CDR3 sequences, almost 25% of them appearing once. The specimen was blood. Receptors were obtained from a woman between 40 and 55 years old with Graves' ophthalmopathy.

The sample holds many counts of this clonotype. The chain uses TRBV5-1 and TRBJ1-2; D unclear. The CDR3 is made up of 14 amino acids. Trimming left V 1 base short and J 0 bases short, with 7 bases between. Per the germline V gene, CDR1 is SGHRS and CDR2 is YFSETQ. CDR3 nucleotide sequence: TGCGCCAGCAGCTTGCGAGGGTCTAACTATGGCTACACCTTC. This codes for CASSLRGSNYGYTF.

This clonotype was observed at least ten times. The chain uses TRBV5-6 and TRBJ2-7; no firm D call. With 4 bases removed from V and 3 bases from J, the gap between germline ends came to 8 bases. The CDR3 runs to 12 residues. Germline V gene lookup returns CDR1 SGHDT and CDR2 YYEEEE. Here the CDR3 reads CASSHLRYEQYF. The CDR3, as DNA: TGTGCCAGCAGCCATCTCCGCTACGAGCAGTACTTC.

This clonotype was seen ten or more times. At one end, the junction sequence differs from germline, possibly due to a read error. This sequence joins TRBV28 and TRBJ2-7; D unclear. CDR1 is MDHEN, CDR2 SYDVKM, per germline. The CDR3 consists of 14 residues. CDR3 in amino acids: CVSSLLRPSYEQYF. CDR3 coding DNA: TGTGTCAGCAGTCTGCTTCGGCCATCGTACGAGCAGTACTTC.

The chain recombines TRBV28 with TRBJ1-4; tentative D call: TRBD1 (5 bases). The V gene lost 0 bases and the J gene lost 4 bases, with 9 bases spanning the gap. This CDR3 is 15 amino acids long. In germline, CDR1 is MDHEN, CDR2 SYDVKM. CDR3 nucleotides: TGTGCCAGCAGTTTATGGGAGGGGCTTAATGAAAAACTGTTTTTT. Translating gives CASSLWEGLNEKLFF.